This T cell receptor beta chain was recovered during a study of glioma-infiltrating T cells after dendritic cell vaccination. General study points: Estimated pretreatment TIL content predicted outcome after dendritic cell vaccination.

The time point: after dendritic cell vaccination, including at tumor progression/relapse. Patients had residual fresh-frozen tumor tissue and more than two years of survival data. The immunoSEQ assay amplified TCRB CDR3 from up to 2 ug DNA. The PCR used 60 V beta and 13 J beta primers. TCRdb's table, derived via immunoSEQ multiplex PCR, lists solely in-frame clones and lacks some. The repertoire has over 90,000 clones, around 80% of them found once; the top ten carry under 6.5%. Note on this clone: Its specificity is unknown.

The sequencing used blood, collected after dendritic cell vaccination. The clonotype originates from a human donor with glioblastoma.

The CDR3 reads CASSFGGGGEAFF. CDR3 DNA sequence: TGTGCCAGCAGTTTTGGTGGGGGCGGTGAAGCTTTCTTT. The chain combines TRBV27 with TRBJ1-1; TRBD1 might be the D (6 bases). The CDR3 consists of 13 residues. Deletions cut 3 bases from V and 7 bases from J, with 12 bases between. Germline V gene sequence: CDR1 MNHEY, CDR2 SMNVEV (reference sequence).